Sequencing of this T cell receptor beta chain was carried out in a study of CD8 T cells in ankylosing spondylitis. Study results and caveats: The authors reported significant enrichment of disease-linked clones in matched ankylosing spondylitis synovial fluid. In reactive arthritis synovial fluid and blood, some motif variants had been reported before.

This clonotype was seen ten or more times. Antigen specificity is unknown. V lost 6 bases, J lost 6 bases, and 11 bases stayed unmatched. The CDR3 consists of 15 residues. Germline loops: CDR1 LNHDA, CDR2 SQIVND (reference sequence). TCRdb reanalysed the 5' RACE reads using MiXCR and keeps one entry per CDR3 protein. The data show around 280,000 distinct CDR3 sequences, roughly 20% seen once. The sequence was collected from a male donor with ankylosing spondylitis or in good health (not recorded which). This chain joins TRBV19 and TRBJ1-1, with 9 positions matching TRBD1. The specimen was blood, either unsorted or a sorted T cell fraction (not recorded which). CDR3 DNA sequence: TGTGCCAGTAGCCAGTCCGGGACAGGGTTGCCTGAAGCTTTCTTT. Translated, it gives CASSQSGTGLPEAFF.